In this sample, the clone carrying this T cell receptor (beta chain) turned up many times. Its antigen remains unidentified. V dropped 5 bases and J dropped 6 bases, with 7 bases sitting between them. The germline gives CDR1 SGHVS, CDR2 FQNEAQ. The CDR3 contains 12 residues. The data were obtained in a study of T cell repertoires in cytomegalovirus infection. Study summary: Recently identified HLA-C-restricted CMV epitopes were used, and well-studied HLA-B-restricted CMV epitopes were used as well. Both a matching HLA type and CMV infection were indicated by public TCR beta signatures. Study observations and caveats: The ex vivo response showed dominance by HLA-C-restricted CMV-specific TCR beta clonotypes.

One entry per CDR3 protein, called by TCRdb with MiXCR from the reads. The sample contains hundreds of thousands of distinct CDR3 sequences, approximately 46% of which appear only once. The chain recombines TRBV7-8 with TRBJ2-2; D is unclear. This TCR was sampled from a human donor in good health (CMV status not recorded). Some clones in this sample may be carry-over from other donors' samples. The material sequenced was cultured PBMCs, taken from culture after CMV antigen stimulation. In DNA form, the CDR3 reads TGTGCCAGCAGCGCCGTATCCGGGGAGCTGTTTTTT. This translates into CASSAVSGELFF. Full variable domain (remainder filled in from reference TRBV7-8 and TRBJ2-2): GAGVSQSPRYKVAKRGQDVALRCDPISGHVSLFWYQQALGQGPEFLTYFQNEAQLDKSGLPSDRFFAERPEGSVSTLKIQRTQQEDSAVYLCASSAVSGELFFGEGSRLTVL.